The 3 T cell receptor beta chains given below trace back to one sample, sequenced in a study of T-cell reconstitution after alpha-beta-depleted transplantation in children. Unique molecular identifiers were built into the TCRbeta library. TCRdb reprocessed the PCR reads with MiXCR, giving one entry per CDR3 protein. The sample has around 210,000 distinct CDR3 sequences; approximately 7% are singletons. The sample was PBMCs, taken before TCRalphabeta/CD19-depleted stem cell transplant. The receptors were gathered from a boy aged 2 to 9 with acute lymphoblastic leukemia, due to receive a stem cell transplant.

This clonotype was found many times. V usage is TRBV30 and J usage is TRBJ2-7; D remains ambiguous. Germline V gives CDR1 GTSNPN, CDR2 SVGIG (reference sequence). CDR3 length: 12 residues. The V end lost 1 base, the J end lost 1 base, and 5 bases lay between the germline ends. The CDR3: CAWSGVSYEQYF. The CDR3 nucleotides read TGTGCCTGGAGTGGGGTTTCCTACGAGCAGTACTTC.

The chain uses TRBV5-1 and TRBJ2-5; 7 bases align to TRBD1. CDR1 is SGHRS and CDR2 is YFSETQ in the germline V gene. The CDR3 is 14 amino acids. The V gene end was trimmed by 6 bases and the J gene end by 2 bases; junction bases not matched to a gene: 7. This CDR3 is CASTDQGQQETQYF. CDR3 sequence (DNA): TGCGCCAGCACCGACCAGGGACAGCAAGAGACCCAGTACTTC.

In its sample, this clonotype was seen many times. V is TRBV27 and J is TRBJ2-1, with TRBD1 identical over 8 bases. The CDR3 has 14 residues. J gave up 4 bases and V 6 bases, and 5 bases lay outside the gene matches. CDR1 MNHEY and CDR2 SMNVEV come from the germline V gene (reference sequence). The CDR3 loop is CASRDRERYNEQFF. The CDR3 nucleotides are TGTGCCAGCAGGGACAGGGAGCGGTACAATGAGCAGTTCTTC.